The 15 T cell receptor beta chains below all came from one sample that was sequenced in a study of blood T cell repertoires in COVID-19. Sequencing was performed with immunoSEQ multiplex PCR; in TCRdb, only in-frame clones are kept and a portion is missing. The data show under 450,000 clones, around 83% seen once. Specimen: PBMCs or T cells enriched from blood (not recorded which). Source of these receptors: a woman in her forties or fifties who had recovered from COVID-19.

The chain recombines TRBV14 with TRBJ2-1; 10 nucleotides line up with TRBD2. CDR3 length: 16 amino acids. Germline lookup yields CDR1 SGHDN and CDR2 FVKESK. J gave up 6 bases and V 1 base, and 6 bases lay outside the gene matches. This CDR3 is CASSQGPGLATNEQFF. The CDR3 region has the DNA TGTGCCAGCAGCCAAGGACCGGGACTAGCGACCAATGAGCAGTTCTTC.

This chain links TRBV7-9 with TRBJ1-2; maybe TRBD1 (5 bases). In germline, CDR1 is SEHNR, CDR2 FQNEAQ (reference sequence). With 5 bases removed from V and 2 bases from J, the gap between germline ends came to 15 bases. This CDR3 spans 15 amino acids. CDR3 region: CASSRLGGGNYGYTF. Written as DNA, the CDR3 is TGTGCCAGCAGCCGTTTGGGGGGAGGCAACTATGGCTACACCTTC.

The chain recombines TRBV4-3 with TRBJ1-1; no firm D call. The CDR3 sequence is 13 residues long. Per the germline V gene, CDR1 is LGHNA and CDR2 is YSLEER. Trimming took off 2 bases at V and 1 base at J, with 5 bases between the two ends. The DNA of the CDR3 is TGCGCCAGCAGCCAACTCTCGAACACTGAAGCTTTCTTT. Translation: CASSQLSNTEAFF.

This chain connects TRBV10-3 to TRBJ2-1, with D perhaps matching TRBD1 (5 bases). Per the germline V gene, CDR1 is ENHRY and CDR2 is SYGVKD. The V end was cut by 8 bases, the J end by 5 bases, with 13 bases between. This CDR3 region has 13 residues. The CDR3: CAIQGLTDNEQFF. For the CDR3, the DNA is TGTGCCATCCAGGGTCTGACCGACAATGAGCAGTTCTTC.

The V gene is TRBV5-1, the J gene TRBJ1-5; a possible D gene is TRBD1 (5 bases). Trimming cost V 0 bases and J 4 bases, with 11 bases left between them. The CDR3 sequence is 15 residues long. In germline, CDR1 is SGHRS, CDR2 YFSETQ. CDR3 bases: TGCGCCAGCAGCTTGGGGGGACGGGGGAATCAGCCCCAGCATTTT. This gives the protein CASSLGGRGNQPQHF. Supplemented by reference TRBV5-1 and TRBJ1-5, the full variable domain reads KAGVTQTPRYLIKTRGQQVTLSCSPISGHRSVSWYQQTPGQGLQFLFEYFSETQRNKGNFPGRFSGRQFSNSRSEMNVSTLELGDSALYLCASSLGGRGNQPQHFGDGTRLSIL.

The chain has TRBV2 and TRBJ2-3, with TRBD2 identical over 12 bases. Trimming cost V 10 bases and J 5 bases; bases outside gene matches: 7. There are 14 residues in the CDR3. CDR1 is SNHLY, CDR2 FYNNEI, per germline. CDR3 bases: TGTGCCACCCGACTAGCGGGGGCCCGAGATACGCAGTATTTT. Translating gives CATRLAGARDTQYF.

The chain employs TRBV30 and TRBJ2-7, with 9 bases fitting TRBD1. CDR1 GTSNPN and CDR2 SVGIG come from the germline V gene (reference sequence). This CDR3 comprises 14 residues. J gave up 3 bases and V 2 bases, and 5 bases lay outside the gene matches. CDR3 nucleotide sequence: TGTGCCTGGAGTCCGGGACAGGGCCTCTACGAGCAGTACTTC. Its protein product is CAWSPGQGLYEQYF.

Written as DNA, the CDR3 is TGCGCCAGCAGCCCGATCAACTCCGGCTATGGCTACACCTTC. This translates into CASSPINSGYGYTF. The chain employs TRBV4-1 and TRBJ1-2, with unresolved D. Germline lookup yields CDR1 MGHRA and CDR2 YSYEKL. The CDR3 is 14 residues long. Trimming shortened V by 4 bases and J by 4 bases, and 13 bases separated the two germline ends.

This chain connects TRBV7-2 to TRBJ1-2; 10 positions match TRBD1. Trimming removed 7 bases from V and 3 bases from J; junction bases left unmatched: 8. CDR3 length: 15 amino acids. Germline V lookup: CDR1 SGHTA, CDR2 FQGNSA. CDR3 in amino acids: CASMTGGSDHYGYTF. CDR3 nucleotides: TGTGCCAGCATGACAGGGGGCAGCGATCACTATGGCTACACCTTC.

This clone was seen just once. This chain links TRBV6-5 with TRBJ1-6; unclear D gene. V was cut by 6 bases and J by 7 bases, with 10 bases left in between. The CDR3 extends over 13 amino acids. CDR1 is MNHEY and CDR2 is SVGAGI in the germline V gene. The DNA of the CDR3 is TGTGCCAGCAGCGCGGGATTAAATTCACCCCTCCACTTT. Translated, it gives CASSAGLNSPLHF.

J is TRBJ2-1 and V is TRBV5-8, with TRBD2 as a possible D gene (5 bases). Germline assignment: CDR1 SGHTS and CDR2 YDEGEE. This CDR3 has 16 amino acids. V was shortened by 1 base and J by 0 bases, with 11 bases between the two germline ends. The CDR3 DNA sequence: TGTGCCAGCAGCTTGTATGGGAGACTCTCCTACAATGAGCAGTTCTTC. This codes for CASSLYGRLSYNEQFF.

The chain uses TRBV19 and TRBJ2-1, with D perhaps matching TRBD1 (5 bases). This CDR3 is built from 14 residues. In germline, CDR1 is LNHDA, CDR2 SQIVND (reference sequence). Trimming took off 2 bases at V and 6 bases at J, with 11 bases between the two ends. The CDR3 DNA reads as TGTGCCAGTAGTATAAGACAGCCACCCAATGAGCAGTTCTTC. Its translation is CASSIRQPPNEQFF.

The chain couples TRBV7-2 to TRBJ2-5, with D possibly being TRBD1 (6 bases). V was trimmed by 0 bases and J by 5 bases, leaving 13 bases between them. The length of the CDR3 is 15 residues. Germline values: CDR1 SGHTA, CDR2 FQGNSA. CDR3 loop: CASSLALGTSETQYF. The CDR3 DNA follows: TGTGCCAGCAGCTTAGCCCTAGGGACATCCGAGACCCAGTACTTC. The whole variable domain, remainder taken from reference TRBV7-2 and TRBJ2-5, is GAGVSQSPSNKVTEKGKDVELRCDPISGHTALYWYRQSLGQGLEFLIYFQGNSAPDKSGLPSDRFSAERTGGSVSTLTIQRTQQEDSAVYLCASSLALGTSETQYFGPGTRLLVL.

The chain couples TRBV27 to TRBJ1-2, with a possible D match to TRBD1 (6 bases). The CDR3 totals 15 residues. From germline, CDR1 is MNHEY and CDR2 SMNVEV (reference sequence). Between the trimmed V and J ends, which lost 8 bases and 6 bases, there was a span of 22 bases. The CDR3 DNA follows: TGTGCCAGCCGCCTGCGGGGGGCGAGAGTCGATGGCTACACCTTC. Protein: CASRLRGARVDGYTF.

The CDR3 nucleotides read TGTGCCAGCAGTGAATCCATCATACAGGGGGACGGCTATGGCTACACCTTC. It codes for CASSESIIQGDGYGYTF. The chain uses TRBV25-1 and TRBJ1-2; 8 bases line up with TRBD1. The V gene end was trimmed by 1 base and the J gene end by 4 bases; junction bases not matched to a gene: 11. The length of the CDR3 is 17 residues. CDR1 MGHDK and CDR2 SYGVNS come from the germline V gene.